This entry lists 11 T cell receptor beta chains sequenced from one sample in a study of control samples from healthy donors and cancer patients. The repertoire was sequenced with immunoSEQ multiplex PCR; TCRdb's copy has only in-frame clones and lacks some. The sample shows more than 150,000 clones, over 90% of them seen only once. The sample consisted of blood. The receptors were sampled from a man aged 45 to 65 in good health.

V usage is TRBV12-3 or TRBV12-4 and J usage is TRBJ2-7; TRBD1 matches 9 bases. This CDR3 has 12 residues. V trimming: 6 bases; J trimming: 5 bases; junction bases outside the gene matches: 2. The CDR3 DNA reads TGTGCCAGCAGCCGGGACAGGGACGAGCAGTACTTC. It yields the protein CASSRDRDEQYF.

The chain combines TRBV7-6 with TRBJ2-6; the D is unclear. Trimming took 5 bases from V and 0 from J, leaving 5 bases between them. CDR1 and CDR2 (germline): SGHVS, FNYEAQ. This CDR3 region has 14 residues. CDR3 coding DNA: TGTGCCAGCAGCCCGAGCTCTGGGGCCAACGTCCTGACTTTC. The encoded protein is CASSPSSGANVLTF.

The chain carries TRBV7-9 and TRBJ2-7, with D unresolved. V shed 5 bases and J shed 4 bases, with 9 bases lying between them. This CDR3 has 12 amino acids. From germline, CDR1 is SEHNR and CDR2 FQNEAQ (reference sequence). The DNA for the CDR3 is TGTGCCAGCAGCCTGGCCGTTTACGAGCAGTACTTC. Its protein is CASSLAVYEQYF.

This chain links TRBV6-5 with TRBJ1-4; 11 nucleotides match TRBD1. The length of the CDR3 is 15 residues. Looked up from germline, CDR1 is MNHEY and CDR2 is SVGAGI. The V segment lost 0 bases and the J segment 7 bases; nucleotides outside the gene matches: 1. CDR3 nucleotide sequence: TGTGCCAGCAGTTACTCGGGACAGGGGGGTGAAAAACTGTTTTTT. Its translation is CASSYSGQGGEKLFF.

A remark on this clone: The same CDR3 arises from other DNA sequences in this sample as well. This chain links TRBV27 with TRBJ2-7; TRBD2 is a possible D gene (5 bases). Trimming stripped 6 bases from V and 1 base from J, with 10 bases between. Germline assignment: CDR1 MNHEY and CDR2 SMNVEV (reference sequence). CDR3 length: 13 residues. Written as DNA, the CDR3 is TGTGCCAGCAGCTCCGGACTTTCCTACGAGCAGTACTTC. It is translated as CASSSGLSYEQYF.

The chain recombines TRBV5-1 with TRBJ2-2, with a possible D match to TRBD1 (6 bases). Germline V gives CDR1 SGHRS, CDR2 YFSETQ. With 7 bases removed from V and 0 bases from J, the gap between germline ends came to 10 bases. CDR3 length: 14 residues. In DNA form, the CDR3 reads TGCGCCAGCCACGGGACATCGAACACCGGGGAGCTGTTTTTT. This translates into CASHGTSNTGELFF.

In DNA, the CDR3 is TGTGCCAGCAGACAGAGACAGGGCCTCAGAGAGACCCAGTACTTC. Protein: CASRQRQGLRETQYF. The chain combines TRBV11-2 with TRBJ2-5; 7 bases match TRBD1. The junction had 11 bases not matched to a gene; V was cut back by 6 bases and J by 4 bases. The CDR3 has 15 residues. From germline, CDR1 is SGHAT and CDR2 FQNNGV.

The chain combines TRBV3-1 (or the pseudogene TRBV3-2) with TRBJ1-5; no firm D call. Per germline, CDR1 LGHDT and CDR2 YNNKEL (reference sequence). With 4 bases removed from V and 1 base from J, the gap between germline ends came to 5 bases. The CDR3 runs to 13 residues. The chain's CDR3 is CASSLGSNQPQHF. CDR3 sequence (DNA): TGTGCCAGCAGCCTGGGGAGCAATCAGCCCCAGCATTTT.

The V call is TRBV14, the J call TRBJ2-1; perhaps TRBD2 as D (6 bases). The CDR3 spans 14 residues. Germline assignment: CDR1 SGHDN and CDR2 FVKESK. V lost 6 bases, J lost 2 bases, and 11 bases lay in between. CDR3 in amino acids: CASSLWEAYNEQFF. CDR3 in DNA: TGTGCCAGCAGTTTGTGGGAGGCCTACAATGAGCAGTTCTTC.

CDR3 protein: CSGGQRNTEAFF. CDR3 DNA: TGCAGCGGCGGACAGCGGAACACTGAAGCTTTCTTT. The V gene is TRBV29-1, the J gene TRBJ1-1; maybe TRBD1 (6 bases). Deletions cut 7 bases from V and 1 base from J, with 10 bases between. Looked up from germline, CDR1 is SQVTM and CDR2 is ANQGSEA. The length of the CDR3 is 12 residues.

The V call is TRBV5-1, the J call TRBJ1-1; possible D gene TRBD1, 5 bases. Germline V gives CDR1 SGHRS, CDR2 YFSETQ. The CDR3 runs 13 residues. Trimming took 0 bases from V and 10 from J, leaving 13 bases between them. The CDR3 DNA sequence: TGCGCCAGCAGCTTGGAAGCGGGGCGGGGAGCTTTCTTT. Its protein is CASSLEAGRGAFF.